These 26 T cell receptor beta chains came from one sample sequenced in a study of glioma-infiltrating T cells after dendritic cell vaccination. TCRdb keeps only in-frame clones here, not all; method: immunoSEQ multiplex PCR. Of about 46,000 clones listed, 89% are singletons. Time point meaning: after dendritic cell vaccination, including at tumor progression/relapse. The source was blood, collected after dendritic cell vaccination. These receptors originate from a human donor with glioblastoma.

The rearrangement joins TRBV28 to TRBJ1-5; unclear D gene. This CDR3 has 15 amino acids. The V and J ends lost 2 bases and 6 bases respectively, with 14 bases between them. Germline-derived CDR1 and CDR2 are MDHEN and SYDVKM. The CDR3 bases are TGTGCCAGCAGTTTACCTGGAGAAAGGAGTCAGCCCCAGCATTTT. It translates to CASSLPGERSQPQHF. The entire variable domain, with the rest obtained from reference TRBV28 and TRBJ1-5, is as follows: DVKVTQSSRYLVKRTGEKVFLECVQDMDHENMFWYRQDPGLGLRLIYFSYDVKMKEKGDIPEGYSVSREKKERFSLILESASTNQTSMYLCASSLPGERSQPQHFGDGTRLSIL.

The chain recombines TRBV4-2 with TRBJ2-2; maybe TRBD2 (5 bases). This CDR3 comprises 16 residues. The V and J ends lost 2 bases and 3 bases respectively, with 13 bases between them. CDR1 is LGHNA, CDR2 YNFKEQ, per germline. The DNA for the CDR3 is TGTGCCAGCAGCCAACCTACTAGTCGCTACACCGGGGAGCTGTTTTTT. It codes for CASSQPTSRYTGELFF.

This rearrangement joins TRBV14 to TRBJ2-1; 8 positions agree with TRBD1. CDR3 size: 14 residues. The junction had 7 bases not matched to a gene; V was cut back by 4 bases and J by 8 bases. The germline V gene has CDR1 SGHDN and CDR2 FVKESK. CDR3 nucleotides: TGTGCCAGCAGCCGTTACAGGGGGAAGGATGAGCAGTTCTTC. Protein: CASSRYRGKDEQFF.

V usage is TRBV28 and J usage is TRBJ2-5, with 7 positions matching TRBD1. J lost 4 bases, V lost 5 bases, and 4 bases had no gene match. Per germline, CDR1 MDHEN and CDR2 SYDVKM. The CDR3 has 13 amino acids. The CDR3 sequence: CASSPGGSETQYF. The CDR3 nucleotides are TGTGCCAGCAGTCCAGGGGGATCAGAGACCCAGTACTTC.

The chain joins TRBV5-1 to TRBJ1-1; D gene uncertain. The germline V gene has CDR1 SGHRS and CDR2 YFSETQ. V lost 2 bases to trimming and J lost 4 bases, with 15 bases between them. This CDR3 region has 15 residues. As DNA, the CDR3 is TGCGCCAGCAGCTTAGTCAACTCGGGATCCACTGAAGCTTTCTTT. Protein sequence: CASSLVNSGSTEAFF.

The V and J genes are TRBV4-1 and TRBJ1-2; 10 positions agree with TRBD1. Losses at the gene ends were 1 base for V and 2 bases for J; bases not matched to a gene: 13. CDR3 length equals 19 residues. CDR1 MGHRA and CDR2 YSYEKL come from the germline V gene. The CDR3 is CASSQVLFGTGEGNYGYTF. The CDR3 DNA reads as TGCGCCAGCAGCCAAGTTTTGTTTGGGACAGGGGAGGGAAACTATGGCTACACCTTC.

The gene calls are TRBV6-1 and TRBJ1-3, with D possibly matching TRBD1 (5 bases). The CDR3 spans 15 residues. Germline V gene sequence: CDR1 MNHNS, CDR2 SASEGT. Deletions cut 10 bases from V and 0 bases from J, with 16 bases between. CDR3 protein: CATEVGGSSGNTIYF. In nucleotides, the CDR3 is TGTGCCACCGAAGTCGGGGGAAGCTCTGGAAACACCATATATTTT.

This sequence joins TRBV6-6 and TRBJ2-7; TRBD1 matches 7 bases. Germline V gives CDR1 MNHNY, CDR2 SVGAGI (reference sequence). With V trimmed by 1 base and J by 2 bases, 2 bases remained unmatched. The length of the CDR3 is 14 residues. The CDR3 loop reads CASSYLGQTYEQYF. The CDR3, as DNA: TGTGCCAGCAGTTACTTGGGACAGACCTACGAGCAGTACTTC.

This rearrangement joins TRBV28 to TRBJ1-3; 10 nucleotides agree with TRBD1. The V gene's germline CDR1 is MDHEN and CDR2 SYDVKM. With 4 bases clipped from V and 4 bases from J, the junction kept 10 bases outside the gene matches. CDR3 length: 17 amino acids. Here the CDR3 DNA reads TGTGCCAGCAGTTCATGGACCGGGACAGGGGCCGGAAACACCATATATTTT. It encodes CASSSWTGTGAGNTIYF. The full variable domain, its missing parts supplied by reference TRBV28 and TRBJ1-3, is DVKVTQSSRYLVKRTGEKVFLECVQDMDHENMFWYRQDPGLGLRLIYFSYDVKMKEKGDIPEGYSVSREKKERFSLILESASTNQTSMYLCASSSWTGTGAGNTIYFGEGSWLTVV.

V and J are TRBV19 and TRBJ2-5; no reliable D call. The end of the DNA fits TRBJ2-7 better, so the J call may be wrong. Germline V CDR1 and CDR2: LNHDA, SQIVND (reference sequence). The CDR3 runs 13 residues. The CDR3 DNA follows: TGTGCCAGTAATCGTAACCCGGGTAACGAGCAGTACTTC. Encoded protein: CASNRNPGNEQYF.

The genes are TRBV30 and TRBJ2-7; the match to TRBD2 covers 8 bases. This CDR3 spans 14 amino acids. The V gene end was trimmed by 5 bases and the J gene end by 4 bases; junction bases not matched to a gene: 10. Looked up from germline, CDR1 is GTSNPN and CDR2 is SVGIG (reference sequence). The CDR3 protein is CAWATSGVRYEQYF. CDR3 nucleotide sequence: TGTGCCTGGGCTACTAGCGGAGTTCGTTACGAGCAGTACTTC.

This clone has just one count. This sequence joins TRBV7-6 and TRBJ2-3; D uncertain. This CDR3 has 15 amino acids. Germline loops: CDR1 SGHVS, CDR2 FNYEAQ. Trimming took off 2 bases at V and 0 bases at J, with 9 bases between the two ends. CDR3 in amino acids: CASSLLTPSTDTQYF. The CDR3 region has the DNA TGTGCCAGCAGCTTACTGACTCCTAGCACAGATACGCAGTATTTT.

The V call is TRBV15, the J call TRBJ1-1, with D tentatively TRBD1 (6 bases). CDR3 length: 14 amino acids. The germline V gene has CDR1 LNHNV and CDR2 YYDKDF (reference sequence). Trimming pared 6 bases from V and 3 bases from J, leaving 14 bases between. The DNA for the CDR3 is TGTGCCACCAGGGTCACGCGGGGGCACACTGAAGCTTTCTTT. Its translation: CATRVTRGHTEAFF.

V gene TRBV7-3 combines with J gene TRBJ2-3, with TRBD2 matching 10 bases. V dropped 0 bases and J dropped 5; count of bases not matched to a gene: 11. Germline V CDR1 and CDR2: SGHTA, FQGTGA. The CDR3 runs 18 residues. In DNA form, the CDR3 reads TGTGCCAGCAGCTTAACGGGTTTCCAGCGGGAGGGCCAAGATACGCAGTATTTT. Amino acids: CASSLTGFQREGQDTQYF.

This clone was found once. The rearrangement joins TRBV5-1 to TRBJ2-5, with 13 bases fitting TRBD2. The V segment lost 4 bases and the J segment 4 bases; nucleotides outside the gene matches: 4. This CDR3 is built from 15 residues. Germline V gene lookup returns CDR1 SGHRS and CDR2 YFSETQ. The CDR3 nucleotides read TGCGCCAGCAGCCCCGGACTAGCGGGAGCAGAGACCCAGTACTTC. It specifies CASSPGLAGAETQYF.

V and J are TRBV28 and TRBJ2-7; D remains unclear. Deletions cut 7 bases from V and 0 bases from J, with 13 bases between. Per the germline V gene, CDR1 is MDHEN and CDR2 is SYDVKM. The CDR3 extends over 14 amino acids. The CDR3 reads CASNWATASYEQYF. The CDR3 nucleotides read TGTGCCAGCAATTGGGCCACGGCCTCCTACGAGCAGTACTTC.

This clone appeared a single time. The rearrangement links TRBV19 to TRBJ1-5; possible D gene TRBD1, 6 bases. Germline CDR1 is LNHDA and CDR2 is SQIVND (reference sequence). The CDR3 covers 15 residues. V dropped 2 bases and J dropped 7 bases, with 15 bases sitting between them. The DNA of the CDR3 is TGTGCCAGTAGTATAACTTACAGGGTTGTCCAGCCCCAGCATTTT. It yields the protein CASSITYRVVQPQHF. Full variable domain (remainder filled in from reference TRBV19 and TRBJ1-5): DGGITQSPKYLFRKEGQNVTLSCEQNLNHDAMYWYRQDPGQGLRLIYYSQIVNDFQKGDIAEGYSVSREKKESFPLTVTSAQKNPTAFYLCASSITYRVVQPQHFGDGTRLSIL.

This clone was counted once. The V call is TRBV21-1, the J call TRBJ2-1; the table names TRBD1, a call not compared with the DNA. TRBV21-1 is reported as a pseudogene. CDR3 length: 17 amino acids. CDR3 loop: CASSIIRDRGLFDEQFF. The DNA of the CDR3 is TGTGCCAGCAGCATAATTCGGGACAGGGGGCTTTTCGATGAGCAGTTCTTC.

The chain combines TRBV10-3 with TRBJ2-5, with TRBD2 matching 7 bases. The CDR3 totals 14 residues. With V trimmed by 2 bases and J by 5 bases, 5 bases remained unmatched. Germline values: CDR1 ENHRY, CDR2 SYGVKD. The CDR3 bases are TGTGCCATCAGTGAGGGCGGGAGCGGGGAGACCCAGTACTTC. Residues: CAISEGGSGETQYF.

As to this clone: The same CDR3 is also encoded by other DNA sequences in this sample. Here the CDR3 reads CASSLASSGIAYEQYF. The DNA of the CDR3 is TGTGCCAGCAGCTTGGCGTCTTCGGGGATTGCGTACGAGCAGTACTTC. This chain uses TRBV5-4 with TRBJ2-7, with D possibly being TRBD2 (5 bases). V shed 0 bases and J shed 4 bases, with 17 bases lying between them. The CDR3 totals 16 residues. In germline, CDR1 is SGHNT, CDR2 YYREEE (reference sequence).

This chain joins TRBV10-3 and TRBJ2-2, with 7 positions matching TRBD2. The germline V gene has CDR1 ENHRY and CDR2 SYGVKD. The CDR3 is made up of 17 amino acids. The V and J ends lost 10 bases and 7 bases, in that order; junction bases with no gene match: 21. The CDR3 DNA is TGTGCCAGCAAAACCTTAGCGGGTAGGACCGCGAGCGGGGAGCTGTTTTTT. This encodes CASKTLAGRTASGELFF.

This clone has just one count. This CDR3 is CASSSSPTGNTEAFF. CDR3 nucleotide sequence: TGTGCCAGCAGTTCCAGCCCGACAGGGAACACTGAAGCTTTCTTT. The V gene is TRBV28, the J gene TRBJ1-1; D possibly corresponds to TRBD1 (6 bases). CDR1 is MDHEN, CDR2 SYDVKM, per germline. Trimming shortened V by 4 bases and J by 1 base, and 13 bases separated the two germline ends. The CDR3 has 15 residues.

This clone was observed a few times. The J gene is TRBJ1-4, the V gene TRBV7-9; weak D call: TRBD1 (6 bases). The CDR3 length is 12 residues. Trimming removed 7 bases at V and 7 bases at J, with 10 bases between. CDR1 and CDR2 from the germline V gene are SEHNR and FQNEAQ (reference sequence). DNA for the CDR3: TGTGCCAGCAAGGACAGCCGTGAAAAACTGTTTTTT. Protein: CASKDSREKLFF.

The CDR3: CASSISGPTDTQYF. CDR3 coding DNA: TGTGCCAGCAGCATCAGTGGGCCCACAGATACGCAGTATTTT. V usage is TRBV7-9 and J usage is TRBJ2-3; D is unclear. The CDR3 is made up of 14 amino acids. V lost 5 bases to trimming and J lost 2 bases, with 11 bases between them. Per germline, CDR1 SEHNR and CDR2 FQNEAQ (reference sequence).

The J gene is TRBJ2-2, the V gene TRBV5-1; weak D call: TRBD2 (6 bases). The CDR3 contains 14 residues. From germline, CDR1 is SGHRS and CDR2 YFSETQ. Trimming cost V 5 bases and J 3 bases, with 11 bases left between them. CDR3 DNA sequence: TGCGCCAGCAGAAGGGAGGTTGACACCGGGGAGCTGTTTTTT. The encoded protein is CASRREVDTGELFF. Based on the CDR3 plus reference TRBV5-1 and TRBJ2-2, the full variable domain is KAGVTQTPRYLIKTRGQQVTLSCSPISGHRSVSWYQQTPGQGLQFLFEYFSETQRNKGNFPGRFSGRQFSNSRSEMNVSTLELGDSALYLCASRREVDTGELFFGEGSRLTVL.

The rearrangement joins TRBV5-8 to TRBJ2-3; D is ambiguous. The germline gives CDR1 SGHTS, CDR2 YDEGEE. V lost 4 bases to trimming and J lost 5 bases, with 11 bases between them. The CDR3 consists of 13 residues. CDR3 loop: CASSPLFRDTQYF. CDR3 nucleotide sequence: TGTGCCAGCAGCCCCCTCTTTCGAGATACGCAGTATTTT.